The 19 T cell receptor beta chains below come from one sample, sequenced in a study of blood T cell repertoires in COVID-19. The protocol was immunoSEQ multiplex PCR, while the TCRdb copy is restricted to in-frame clones and leaves out a portion. The sample gives around 94,000 clones, just under 85% of which show up once; about 10% is in the top ten. Sequencing was done on a sample of peripheral blood. These receptors all come from a man aged 35 to 55 with active or convalescent COVID-19.

The V gene is TRBV4-3, the J gene TRBJ2-3; 11 bases align to TRBD2. The CDR3 has 16 amino acids. Per germline, CDR1 LGHNA and CDR2 YSLEER. J gave up 1 base and V 0 bases, and 0 bases lay outside the gene matches. This chain's CDR3 is CASSQETSGGTDTQYF. CDR3 nucleotide sequence: TGCGCCAGCAGCCAAGAGACTAGCGGGGGCACAGATACGCAGTATTTT.

The gene calls are TRBV27 and TRBJ2-3; D unclear. V was shortened by 2 bases and J by 0 bases, with 9 bases between the two germline ends. The CDR3 extends over 15 amino acids. The V gene's germline CDR1 is MNHEY and CDR2 SMNVEV (reference sequence). The CDR3 DNA reads TGTGCCAGCAGTTTAGACTCCTCTAGCACAGATACGCAGTATTTT. It translates to CASSLDSSSTDTQYF.

The rearrangement joins TRBV27 to TRBJ1-4, with a possible D match to TRBD1 (5 bases). The CDR3 sequence is 18 residues long. The V gene's germline CDR1 is MNHEY and CDR2 SMNVEV (reference sequence). Trimming stripped 2 bases from V and 1 base from J, with 17 bases between. CDR3 sequence: CASSLGLGAGRTNEKLFF. Here the CDR3 DNA reads TGTGCCAGCAGTTTAGGGTTGGGCGCGGGGCGAACTAATGAAAAACTGTTTTTT.

The chain carries TRBV9 and TRBJ2-3, with TRBD2 matching over 14 bases. V lost 0 bases and J lost 6; bases outside the gene matches: 9. The CDR3 contains 18 residues. Germline loops: CDR1 SGDLS, CDR2 YYNGEE. The CDR3 reads CASSVASPGLAGADTQYF. The DNA of the CDR3 is TGTGCCAGCAGCGTAGCTTCACCGGGACTAGCGGGGGCGGATACGCAGTATTTT. Together with reference TRBV9 and TRBJ2-3, the CDR3 gives the full variable domain: DSGVTQTPKHLITATGQRVTLRCSPRSGDLSVYWYQQSLDQGLQFLIQYYNGEERAKGNILERFSAQQFPDLHSELNLSSLELGDSALYFCASSVASPGLAGADTQYFGPGTRLTVL.

The V gene is TRBV18, the J gene TRBJ1-1; TRBD1 agrees at 8 bases. With V trimmed by 2 bases and J by 3 bases, 5 bases remained unmatched. This CDR3 has 15 residues. Germline V gene lookup returns CDR1 KGHSH and CDR2 LQKENI. CDR3: CASSPFGQGDTEAFF. The CDR3 DNA reads TGTGCCAGCTCACCATTCGGACAGGGCGACACTGAAGCTTTCTTT.

The gene calls are TRBV5-4 and TRBJ2-7; TRBD1 aligns across 8 bases. Trimming cost V 4 bases and J 3 bases; bases outside gene matches: 15. CDR1 is SGHNT, CDR2 YYREEE, per germline (reference sequence). CDR3 length: 17 residues. Written as DNA, the CDR3 is TGTGCCAGCAGCCCTAAAGGGGGCGGGACAGGACTCTACGAGCAGTACTTC. It specifies CASSPKGGGTGLYEQYF.

This chain uses TRBV18 with TRBJ2-5, with TRBD1 as a possible D gene (6 bases). The CDR3 spans 13 residues. V shed 4 bases and J shed 5 bases, with 11 bases lying between them. Germline values: CDR1 KGHSH, CDR2 LQKENI. The CDR3 nucleotides are TGTGCCAGCTCACGAGGGGGAGCGGAGACCCAGTACTTC. It codes for CASSRGGAETQYF. Complete variable domain (other parts from reference TRBV18 and TRBJ2-5): NAGVMQNPRHLVRRRGQEARLRCSPMKGHSHVYWYRQLPEEGLKFMVYLQKENIIDESGMPKERFSAEFPKEGPSILRIQQVVRGDSAAYFCASSRGGAETQYFGPGTRLLVL.

This chain connects TRBV19 to TRBJ2-5, with TRBD1 identical over 9 bases. This CDR3 is 14 amino acids long. The germline V gene encodes CDR1 LNHDA and CDR2 SQIVND (reference sequence). V trimming: 6 bases; J trimming: 4 bases; junction bases outside the gene matches: 6. In DNA, the CDR3 is TGTGCCAGTAGGTCGACAGGGGGGGGAGAGACCCAGTACTTC. Protein product: CASRSTGGGETQYF. Variable domain in full (rest from reference TRBV19 and TRBJ2-5): DGGITQSPKYLFRKEGQNVTLSCEQNLNHDAMYWYRQDPGQGLRLIYYSQIVNDFQKGDIAEGYSVSREKKESFPLTVTSAQKNPTAFYLCASRSTGGGETQYFGPGTRLLVL.

This chain joins TRBV20-1 and TRBJ1-6, with 9 bases matching TRBD1. With 3 bases clipped from V and 7 bases from J, the junction kept 13 bases outside the gene matches. The CDR3 extends over 17 amino acids. From germline, CDR1 is DFQATT and CDR2 SNEGSKA (reference sequence). CDR3 in DNA: TGCAGTGCTAGTCCACAGGGGGCAGGAATCGTCAATTCACCCCTCCACTTT. As protein: CSASPQGAGIVNSPLHF.

This clone turned up a few times. This chain uses TRBV27 with TRBJ1-2; no clear D. The germline V gene encodes CDR1 MNHEY and CDR2 SMNVEV (reference sequence). V lost 3 bases and J lost 5, with 10 bases in between. The CDR3 covers 13 residues. CDR3 amino acids: CASSFEHGYGYTF. The CDR3 nucleotides are TGTGCCAGCAGTTTTGAGCACGGGTATGGCTACACCTTC.

The chain has TRBV7-2 and TRBJ2-7, with 9 bases fitting TRBD1. Germline-derived CDR1 and CDR2 are SGHTA and FQGNSA. The CDR3 length is 15 residues. V lost 5 bases, J lost 1 base, and 6 bases stayed unmatched. CDR3 residues: CASSTAGQGSYEQYF. The CDR3 DNA is TGTGCCAGCAGCACCGCCGGACAGGGGTCCTACGAGCAGTACTTC.

The chain combines TRBV19 with TRBJ1-5; D uncertain. Per germline, CDR1 LNHDA and CDR2 SQIVND (reference sequence). Trimming shortened V by 1 base and J by 0 bases, and 10 bases separated the two germline ends. This CDR3 spans 16 amino acids. The CDR3 is CASSIGAISSNQPQHF. In DNA, the CDR3 is TGTGCCAGTAGTATAGGCGCAATCTCTAGCAATCAGCCCCAGCATTTT.

This rearrangement joins TRBV18 to TRBJ2-1, with 12 bases fitting TRBD1. CDR1 KGHSH and CDR2 LQKENI come from the germline V gene. CDR3 length: 17 residues. J gave up 3 bases and V 2 bases, and 5 bases lay outside the gene matches. The CDR3 sequence: CASSPGTGGANYNEQFF. In DNA, the CDR3 is TGTGCCAGCTCACCAGGGACAGGGGGCGCGAACTACAATGAGCAGTTCTTC.

This clone has a single count. CDR3 nucleotides: TGTGCCAGCAGTTTCTCCCGCAATCAGCCCCAGCATTTT. It is translated as CASSFSRNQPQHF. The chain links TRBV27 to TRBJ1-5, with D unclear. V was clipped by 3 bases and J by 2 bases, with 5 bases between them. The CDR3 runs 13 residues. Germline V CDR1 and CDR2: MNHEY, SMNVEV (reference sequence).

V usage is TRBV4-3 and J usage is TRBJ1-3; D gene ambiguous. The CDR3 is made up of 15 amino acids. V lost 3 bases and J lost 0, with 9 bases in between. Germline V lookup: CDR1 LGHNA, CDR2 YSLEER. The DNA of the CDR3 is TGCGCCAGCAGCCAGGTTTCAGTCTCTGGAAACACCATATATTTT. Its translation: CASSQVSVSGNTIYF.

The J gene is TRBJ1-2, the V gene TRBV19; 7 bases fit TRBD1. Trimming removed 2 bases from V and 1 base from J; junction bases left unmatched: 1. The CDR3 loop spans 14 amino acids. Germline V lookup: CDR1 LNHDA, CDR2 SQIVND (reference sequence). The DNA for the CDR3 is TGTGCCAGTAGTATACAGGGGGTTAACTATGGCTACACCTTC. It is translated as CASSIQGVNYGYTF.

The chain has TRBV10-3 and TRBJ1-1, with 9 bases matching TRBD1. Trimming removed 6 bases from V and 1 base from J; junction bases left unmatched: 3. In germline, CDR1 is ENHRY, CDR2 SYGVKD. The CDR3 has 14 amino acids. CDR3 loop: CAIRGTGRNTEAFF. The CDR3, as DNA: TGTGCCATCAGGGGGACAGGGAGGAACACTGAAGCTTTCTTT.

A single count supports this clone. The rearrangement uses TRBV12-5 and TRBJ2-1; 10 bases are a match to TRBD2. The CDR3 length is 15 residues. V trimming: 2 bases; J trimming: 8 bases; junction bases outside the gene matches: 6. CDR1 and CDR2 (germline): LGHNT, FRNRAP. CDR3 nucleotides: TGTGCTAGTGGTTTGACTGGGACTAGCGCCTATGAGCAGTTCTTC. This encodes CASGLTGTSAYEQFF.

The V and J genes are TRBV7-8 and TRBJ1-5; D remains ambiguous. V shed 4 bases and J shed 4 bases, with 14 bases lying between them. CDR3 length: 15 amino acids. Germline CDR1 is SGHVS and CDR2 is FQNEAQ. In DNA, the CDR3 is TGTGCCAGCAGCTCCTATGAGCAGGTGAATCAGCCCCAGCATTTT. Translation gives CASSSYEQVNQPQHF.